Listed below are T cell receptor beta chains from one sample, sequenced in a study of T-cell reconstitution after alpha-beta-depleted transplantation in children. TCRdb analysed the PCR reads with MiXCR anew, one entry per CDR3 protein. The sample includes a few hundred thousand distinct CDR3 sequences, about a tenth of them seen just once. The sample was PBMCs from the stem cell graft donor, taken from the stem cell graft. The source of these receptors is a human donor who donated a stem cell graft to a child with acute myeloid leukemia. Both conserved end residues are trimmed from each CDR3. A D gene is named only where the DNA matches it firmly.

d_gene,j_gene,v_gene,CDR3aa
.,TRBJ2-3,TRBV5-1,ASSFRINTDTQY
.,TRBJ2-3,TRBV9,ASSGAPLGGGGTDTQY
.,TRBJ2-3,TRBV29-1,SVGSGGGRGDTQY
.,TRBJ2-2,TRBV4-3,ASSLSANTGELF
.,TRBJ1-4,TRBV3-1,ASSQQGTGNEKLF
.,TRBJ2-6,TRBV6-2/TRBV6-3,ASTSPATYGANVLT
TRBD2,TRBJ2-1,TRBV5-1,ASSIRPSGNYNEQF
.,TRBJ2-2,TRBV4-1,ASSPRDGGTGELF
TRBD2,TRBJ2-7,TRBV5-1,ASTRAASGIGYEQY
.,TRBJ1-5,TRBV6-2/TRBV6-3,ASTGQGPNQPQH
TRBD1,TRBJ1-1,TRBV7-8,ASSNRQGNTEAF
TRBD1,TRBJ1-6,TRBV7-8,ASSPAGTGVSPLH
TRBD1,TRBJ1-5,TRBV2,ASSEGQGSQPQH
.,TRBJ2-2,TRBV7-3,ASSLLLSPTGGELF
.,TRBJ2-1,TRBV18,ASSPPLEGAGRHEQF
TRBD1,TRBJ1-5,TRBV20-1,SALDRGTRNQPQH
.,TRBJ2-5,TRBV18,ASSPPLGETQY
.,TRBJ2-7,TRBV25-1,ASSEATPPSSHNYEQY
TRBD1,TRBJ1-2,TRBV20-1,SASPPDRAGDGYT
.,TRBJ1-6,TRBV7-8,ASSGEGGRYNSPLH
.,TRBJ2-1,TRBV20-1,RIMWGNEQF
TRBD2,TRBJ2-2,TRBV20-1,SARTSGRASGELF
TRBD2,TRBJ2-1,TRBV6-1,ASSLRLAGDHNEQF
.,TRBJ2-7,TRBV6-5,ASSYSSGVFYEQY
TRBD2,TRBJ2-5,TRBV5-1,ASSPGVAGSLEETQY
TRBD1,TRBJ1-1,TRBV27,ASRQGAMGTEAF